Detailed here is one T cell receptor beta chain. This record comes from a study of blood T cell repertoires in COVID-19. About the research overall: Acute and convalescent COVID-19 samples came from the United States, Italy and Spain. In each case, the material was cDNA or gDNA derived from T cells, B-cell-depleted T cells, or PBMCs.

V lost 4 bases, J lost 4 bases, and 7 bases lay in between. The CDR3 covers 11 residues. Germline CDR1 is SQVTM and CDR2 is ANQGSEA. Authors' data handling: The authors estimated nucleated cell counts from reference gene primer amplification. Produced via immunoSEQ multiplex PCR; TCRdb's table is partial and in-frame only. That table gives V, J and clone size, and the DNA gave D and trimming. The sample holds about 200,000 clones, roughly 90% seen once. This chain uses TRBV29-1 with TRBJ1-1; D is unclear. The receptor was derived from a woman aged 70-85 years with acute or convalescent COVID-19. The sequenced sample was peripheral blood. CDR3 bases: TGCAGCGTTGTGGGCACCACTGAAGCTTTCTTT. As protein: CSVVGTTEAFF.